A single sample gave rise to the 15 T cell receptor beta chains below, sequenced in a study of blood T cell repertoires in COVID-19. This table comes from immunoSEQ multiplex PCR, and its TCRdb copy is limited to in-frame clones, with some not included. The sample gives some 170,000 clones, over 80% of which show up once; 3.9% is in the top ten. Sequenced material: peripheral blood. The receptors stem from a woman aged 55 to 70 who had recovered from COVID-19.

CDR3 nucleotide sequence: TGTGCCAGCAGTTTCCAACTTTCGGGGGAGCAGTACTTC. Amino acids: CASSFQLSGEQYF. The chain employs TRBV28 and TRBJ2-7; D perhaps matches TRBD2 (5 bases). V dropped 3 bases and J dropped 7 bases, with 13 bases sitting between them. Germline CDR1 and CDR2: MDHEN and SYDVKM. This CDR3 region has 13 residues.

This clone was seen only a few times. The genes are TRBV10-3 and TRBJ1-1, with 8 bases that match TRBD1. Trimming removed 3 bases from V and 3 bases from J; junction bases left unmatched: 0. Germline CDR1 ENHRY, CDR2 SYGVKD. The CDR3 loop spans 13 amino acids. Here the CDR3 reads CAISEQGDTEAFF. CDR3 nucleotide sequence: TGTGCCATCAGTGAACAGGGGGACACTGAAGCTTTCTTT.

The rearrangement uses TRBV10-3 and TRBJ2-7, with a weak D call TRBD1 (6 bases). V was shortened by 11 bases and J by 7 bases, with 21 bases between the two germline ends. Germline CDR1 is ENHRY and CDR2 is SYGVKD. The CDR3 length is 13 residues. CDR3 in DNA: TGTGCCGCCTCCCTGGACAGTTTTGCGGAGCAGTACTTC. As protein: CAASLDSFAEQYF.

This chain links TRBV28 with TRBJ2-7; TRBD1 might be the D (5 bases). Germline assignment: CDR1 MDHEN and CDR2 SYDVKM. The CDR3 extends over 14 amino acids. Trimming left V 3 bases short and J 5 bases short, with 14 bases between. The CDR3 sequence is CASSFMQGGHEQYF. The CDR3 nucleotides are TGTGCCAGCAGTTTTATGCAGGGTGGCCACGAGCAGTACTTC.

The gene calls are TRBV19 and TRBJ2-7; possible D gene TRBD2, 6 bases. Germline V gene lookup returns CDR1 LNHDA and CDR2 SQIVND (reference sequence). The ends were cut back, 6 bases at V and 3 bases at J, with 24 bases in the middle. The CDR3 consists of 17 residues. The CDR3 is CASSISYSRLGGYEQYF. The DNA of the CDR3 is TGTGCCAGTAGCATATCTTACTCGCGACTAGGCGGCTACGAGCAGTACTTC.

The CDR3: CASSPTSGGNTDTQYF. The CDR3 DNA is TGTGCCAGCAGTCCGACTAGCGGGGGAAACACAGATACGCAGTATTTT. The chain is built from TRBV2 and TRBJ2-3, with 12 bases matching TRBD2. Germline loops: CDR1 SNHLY, CDR2 FYNNEI. The ends lost 5 bases at V and 2 bases at J; junction bases unmatched: 5. CDR3 length equals 16 residues.

The rearrangement links TRBV2 to TRBJ1-6, with D unresolved. Germline CDR1 and CDR2: SNHLY and FYNNEI. CDR3 length equals 15 residues. V was trimmed by 6 bases and J by 7 bases, leaving 16 bases between them. The CDR3 loop reads CASSPSQHPNSPLHF. The DNA of the CDR3 is TGTGCCAGCAGCCCATCACAGCATCCAAATTCACCCCTCCACTTT.

This sequence joins TRBV5-1 and TRBJ1-6; 7 positions agree with TRBD1. With V trimmed by 1 base and J by 3 bases, 4 bases remained unmatched. The CDR3 consists of 16 residues. Per germline, CDR1 SGHRS and CDR2 YFSETQ. The CDR3 nucleotides read TGCGCCAGCAGCTTGACAGGGGCTCGCTATAATTCACCCCTCCACTTT. Translation gives CASSLTGARYNSPLHF.

The chain carries TRBV4-3 and TRBJ2-7, with TRBD1 matching over 8 bases. Losses at the gene ends were 0 bases for V and 3 bases for J; bases not matched to a gene: 7. The germline CDR1 and CDR2 sequences are LGHNA and YSLEER. The CDR3 runs 16 residues. CDR3 protein: CASSQDRAGGLYEQYF. The CDR3 nucleotides read TGCGCCAGCAGCCAAGATCGGGCAGGGGGCCTCTACGAGCAGTACTTC.

The chain carries TRBV5-1 and TRBJ1-3; 7 bases map to TRBD1. V lost 1 base and J lost 2; bases outside the gene matches: 3. CDR3 length: 15 amino acids. Germline CDR1 is SGHRS and CDR2 is YFSETQ. The CDR3 reads CASSLSQGAGNTIYF. The CDR3 coding sequence is TGCGCCAGCAGCTTGAGCCAGGGGGCTGGAAACACCATATATTTT. Based on the CDR3 plus reference TRBV5-1 and TRBJ1-3, the full variable domain is KAGVTQTPRYLIKTRGQQVTLSCSPISGHRSVSWYQQTPGQGLQFLFEYFSETQRNKGNFPGRFSGRQFSNSRSEMNVSTLELGDSALYLCASSLSQGAGNTIYFGEGSWLTVV.

This clone was seen a single time. The chain joins TRBV4-3 to TRBJ1-2; D may be TRBD1 (6 bases). The CDR3 length is 17 residues. Trimming cost V 1 base and J 0 bases, with 15 bases left between them. Germline V CDR1 and CDR2: LGHNA, YSLEER. The CDR3 region is CASSQARGGGANYGYTF. CDR3 DNA: TGCGCCAGCAGCCAAGCGAGGGGGGGCGGAGCTAACTATGGCTACACCTTC.

The chain joins TRBV12-3 or TRBV12-4 to TRBJ2-1, with D possibly TRBD2 on 7 matching bases. V shed 7 bases and J shed 4 bases, with 8 bases lying between them. The CDR3 is 12 residues long. DNA of the CDR3: TGTGCCAGCAAGGGGGGGTACAATGAGCAGTTCTTC. Translated, it gives CASKGGYNEQFF.

This clone has a handful of counts. The chain carries TRBV7-9 and TRBJ1-6; D is unclear. Trimming shortened V by 6 bases and J by 6 bases, and 6 bases separated the two germline ends. CDR3 length: 12 amino acids. Germline V gives CDR1 SEHNR, CDR2 FQNEAQ (reference sequence). The CDR3 nucleotides are TGTGCCAGCAGGGTGGCTAATTCACCCCTCCACTTT. Translation: CASRVANSPLHF.

This clone was recorded only once. The chain recombines TRBV3-1 (or the pseudogene TRBV3-2) with TRBJ2-5; TRBD2 aligns across 8 bases. Germline V gene sequence: CDR1 LGHDT, CDR2 YNNKEL (reference sequence). CDR3 length: 15 amino acids. V was clipped by 3 bases and J by 5 bases; unmatched bases: 8. The CDR3 sequence: CASSHGTSPFETQYF. The CDR3 DNA is TGTGCCAGCAGCCATGGGACTAGTCCCTTTGAGACCCAGTACTTC.

This chain joins TRBV19 and TRBJ2-1, with a weak D call TRBD2 (6 bases). This CDR3 comprises 15 residues. Germline V gives CDR1 LNHDA, CDR2 SQIVND (reference sequence). Trimming pared 3 bases from V and 5 bases from J, leaving 14 bases between. CDR3 in amino acids: CASSIRAGKNNEQFF. As DNA, the CDR3 is TGTGCCAGTAGTATTCGGGCGGGAAAAAACAATGAGCAGTTCTTC.